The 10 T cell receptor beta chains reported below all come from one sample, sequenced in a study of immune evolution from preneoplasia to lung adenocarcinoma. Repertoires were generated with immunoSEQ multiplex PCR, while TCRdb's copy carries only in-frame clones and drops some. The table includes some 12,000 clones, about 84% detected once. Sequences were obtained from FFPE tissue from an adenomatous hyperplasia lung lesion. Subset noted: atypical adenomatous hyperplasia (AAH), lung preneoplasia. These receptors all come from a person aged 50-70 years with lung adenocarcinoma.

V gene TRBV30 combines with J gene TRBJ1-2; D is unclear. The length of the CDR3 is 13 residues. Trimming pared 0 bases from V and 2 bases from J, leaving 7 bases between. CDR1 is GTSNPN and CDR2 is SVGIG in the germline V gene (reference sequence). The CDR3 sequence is CAWSVQTNYGYTF. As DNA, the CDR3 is TGTGCCTGGAGTGTACAAACGAACTATGGCTACACCTTC.

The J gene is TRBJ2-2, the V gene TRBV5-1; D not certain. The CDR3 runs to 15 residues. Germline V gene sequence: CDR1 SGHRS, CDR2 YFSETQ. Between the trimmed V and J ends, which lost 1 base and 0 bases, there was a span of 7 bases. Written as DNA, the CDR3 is TGCGCCAGCAGCTTGCATTCCCCGAACACCGGGGAGCTGTTTTTT. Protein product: CASSLHSPNTGELFF.

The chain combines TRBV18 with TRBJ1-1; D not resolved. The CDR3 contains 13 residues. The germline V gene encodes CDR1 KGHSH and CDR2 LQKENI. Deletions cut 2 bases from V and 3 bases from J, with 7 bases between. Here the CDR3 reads CASSPEGDTEAFF. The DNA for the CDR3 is TGTGCCAGCTCACCAGAGGGAGACACTGAAGCTTTCTTT.

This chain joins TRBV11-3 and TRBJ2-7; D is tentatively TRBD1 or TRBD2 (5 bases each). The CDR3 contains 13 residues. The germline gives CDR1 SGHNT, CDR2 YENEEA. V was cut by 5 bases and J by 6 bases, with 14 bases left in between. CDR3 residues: CASSLGRAAEQYF. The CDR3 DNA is TGTGCCAGCAGCCTGGGACGGGCGGCCGAGCAGTACTTC. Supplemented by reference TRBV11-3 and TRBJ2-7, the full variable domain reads EAGVVQSPRYKIIEKKQPVAFWCNPISGHNTLYWYLQNLGQGPELLIRYENEEAVDDSQLPKDRFSAERLKGVDSTLKIQPAELGDSAVYLCASSLGRAAEQYFGPGTRLTVT.

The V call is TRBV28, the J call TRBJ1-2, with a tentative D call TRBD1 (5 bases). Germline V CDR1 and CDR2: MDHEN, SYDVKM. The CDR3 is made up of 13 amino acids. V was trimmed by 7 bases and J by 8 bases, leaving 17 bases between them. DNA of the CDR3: TGTGCCAGCATCCCCCCGGAGGGGCGCGGCTACACCTTC. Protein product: CASIPPEGRGYTF.

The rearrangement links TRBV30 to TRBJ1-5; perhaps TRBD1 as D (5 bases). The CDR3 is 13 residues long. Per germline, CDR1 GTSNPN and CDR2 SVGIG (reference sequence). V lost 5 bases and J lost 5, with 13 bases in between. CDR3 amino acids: CAWAKTADQPQHF. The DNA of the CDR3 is TGTGCCTGGGCAAAGACAGCTGATCAGCCCCAGCATTTT.

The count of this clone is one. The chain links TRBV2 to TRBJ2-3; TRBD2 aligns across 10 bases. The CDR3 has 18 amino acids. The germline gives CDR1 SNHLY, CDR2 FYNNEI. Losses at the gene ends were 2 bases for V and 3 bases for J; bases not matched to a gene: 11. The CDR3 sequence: CASSEPAGTSGMTDTQYF. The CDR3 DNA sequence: TGTGCCAGCAGTGAACCCGCAGGTACTAGCGGGATGACAGATACGCAGTATTTT.

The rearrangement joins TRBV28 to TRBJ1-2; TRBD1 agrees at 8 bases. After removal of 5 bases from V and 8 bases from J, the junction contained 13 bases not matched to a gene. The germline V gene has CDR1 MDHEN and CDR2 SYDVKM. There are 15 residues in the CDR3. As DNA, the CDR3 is TGTGCCAGCAGTCCGGCCGACAGGGGTGGGCGGGGCTACACCTTC. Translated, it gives CASSPADRGGRGYTF.

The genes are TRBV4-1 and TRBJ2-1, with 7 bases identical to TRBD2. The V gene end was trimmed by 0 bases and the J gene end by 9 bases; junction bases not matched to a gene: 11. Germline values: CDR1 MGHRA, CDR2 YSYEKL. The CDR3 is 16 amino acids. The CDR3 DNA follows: TGCGCCAGCAGCCAAGATCCAGCGGGATTTCAGTTTGAGCAGTTCTTC. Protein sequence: CASSQDPAGFQFEQFF.

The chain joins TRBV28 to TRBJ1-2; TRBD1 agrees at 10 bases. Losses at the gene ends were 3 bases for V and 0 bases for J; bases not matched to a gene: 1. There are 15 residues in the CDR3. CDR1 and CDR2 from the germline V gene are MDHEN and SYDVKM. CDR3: CASSFGQGANYGYTF. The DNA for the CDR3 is TGTGCCAGCAGTTTTGGACAGGGGGCTAACTATGGCTACACCTTC.